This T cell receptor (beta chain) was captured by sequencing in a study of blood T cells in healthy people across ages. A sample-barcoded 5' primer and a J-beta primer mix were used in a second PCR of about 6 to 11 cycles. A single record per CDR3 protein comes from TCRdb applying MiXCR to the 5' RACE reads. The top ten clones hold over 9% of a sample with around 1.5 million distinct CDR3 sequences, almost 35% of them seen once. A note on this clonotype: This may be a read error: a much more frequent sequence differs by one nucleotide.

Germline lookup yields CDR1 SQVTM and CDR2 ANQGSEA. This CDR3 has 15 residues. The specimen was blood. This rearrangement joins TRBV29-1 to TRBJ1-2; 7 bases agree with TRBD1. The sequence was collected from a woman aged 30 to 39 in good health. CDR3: CSVYQSDRANYGCTF. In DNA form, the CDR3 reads TGCAGCGTTTACCAGTCCGACAGGGCTAACTATGGCTGCACCTTC. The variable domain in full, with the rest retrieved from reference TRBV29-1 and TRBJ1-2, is SAVISQKPSRDICQRGTSLTIQCQVDSQVTMMFWYRQQPGQSLTLIATANQGSEATYESGFVIDKFPISRPNLTFSTLTVSNMSPEDSSIYLCSVYQSDRANYGCTFGSGTRLTVV.